The 26 T cell receptor beta chains listed next were all sequenced from one sample in a study of Graves' ophthalmopathy and Graves' hyperthyroidism (dated by TCRdb to between 2018 and 2020). The sequencing machine was an Illumina HiSeq 2000. For repertoire sequencing, the TCR beta CDR3 regions were amplified from RNA transcripts. A first-round RT-PCR used HTBI primers with the Qiagen OneStep RT-PCR kit, followed by a second-round multiplex PCR, size selection and purification. The public reads were reprocessed in TCRdb via fastp at Q25 and MiXCR, keeping in-frame beta chains. All rows with the same CDR3 protein become a single entry with the most common DNA and genes. The sample data list over a million distinct CDR3 sequences, and less than 45% of these were observed just once. The ten most abundant clones make up 11% of the sample. The sequencing sample was made of peripheral blood or thyroid tissue (not recorded which). These receptors all stem from an adult man with Graves' hyperthyroidism.

This clonotype appeared once. A much bigger clone sits one base away, suggesting this may be a read error. The rearrangement joins TRBV11-2 to TRBJ2-7; D is unclear. CDR3 size: 11 residues. The germline V gene encodes CDR1 SGHAT and CDR2 FQNNGV. Trimming took 7 bases from V and 6 from J, leaving 10 bases between them. CDR3 bases: TGTGCCAGCAACAACCGACTCGAGCAGTACTTC. Protein: CASNNRLEQYF.

V usage is TRBV2 and J usage is TRBJ2-7; 7 bases agree with TRBD1. Looked up from germline, CDR1 is SNHLY and CDR2 is FYNNEI. This CDR3 region has 15 residues. Trimming cost V 3 bases and J 2 bases; bases outside gene matches: 7. CDR3 residues: CASSDRTGTAYEQYF. In DNA, the CDR3 is TGTGCCAGCAGTGATAGGACCGGGACAGCCTACGAGCAGTACTTC.

This clonotype was counted a few times. The rearrangement uses TRBV20-1 and TRBJ2-2; 8 nucleotides agree with TRBD1. The CDR3 spans 15 residues. J was trimmed by 6 bases and V by 3 bases; bases with no gene match: 9. Germline loops: CDR1 DFQATT, CDR2 SNEGSKA (reference sequence). CDR3 sequence (DNA): TGCAGTGCTAGGTCCAGGACAGGGTTATCCGGGGAGCTGTTTTTT. Encoded protein: CSARSRTGLSGELFF.

The V gene is TRBV12-3 or TRBV12-4, the J gene TRBJ1-5, with 8 positions matching TRBD1. V trimming: 7 bases; J trimming: 3 bases; junction bases outside the gene matches: 8. The CDR3 runs to 15 residues. CDR3 protein: CASTGQGRLNQPQHF. CDR3 DNA sequence: TGTGCCAGCACCGGACAGGGAAGACTCAATCAGCCCCAGCATTTT.

This clonotype was observed at least ten times. The CDR3 protein is CASTGTGSHRGYTF. The CDR3 nucleotides are TGTGCCAGTACTGGGACAGGGTCGCATCGAGGCTACACCTTC. The chain combines TRBV19 with TRBJ1-2; 9 bases line up with TRBD1. Germline V gives CDR1 LNHDA, CDR2 SQIVND (reference sequence). This CDR3 has 14 residues. J lost 8 bases, V lost 7 bases, and 11 bases had no gene match. The full variable domain, completed using reference TRBV19 and TRBJ1-2, is DGGITQSPKYLFRKEGQNVTLSCEQNLNHDAMYWYRQDPGQGLRLIYYSQIVNDFQKGDIAEGYSVSREKKESFPLTVTSAQKNPTAFYLCASTGTGSHRGYTFGSGTRLTVV.

This clonotype has only one observation. Since a much larger clone is just one base distant, this may be a read error. The V gene is TRBV7-9, the J gene TRBJ1-2, with TRBD1 identical over 7 bases. Trimming removed 10 bases from V and 8 bases from J; junction bases left unmatched: 19. The CDR3 loop spans 15 amino acids. From germline, CDR1 is SEHNR and CDR2 FQNEAQ (reference sequence). CDR3 coding DNA: TGTGCCAACAGACCGGAAGGACAGGTACTGAACGGCTACACCTTC. It yields the protein CANRPEGQVLNGYTF.

The gene calls are TRBV15 and TRBJ1-4, with a weak D call TRBD1 (5 bases). The germline CDR1 and CDR2 sequences are LNHNV and YYDKDF (reference sequence). V was cut by 3 bases and J by 8 bases, with 10 bases left in between. The CDR3 loop spans 13 amino acids. The CDR3 DNA reads TGTGCCACCAGCAGTCATGAGGGGGAAAAACTGTTTTTT. The encoded protein is CATSSHEGEKLFF.

The chain has TRBV14 and TRBJ1-4; 7 bases map to TRBD1. CDR1 is SGHDN, CDR2 FVKESK, per germline. The CDR3 totals 15 residues. Germline trimming cut 4 bases from V and 8 bases from J; bases unmatched to any gene: 10. This chain's CDR3 is CASSLRQGRREKLFF. CDR3 in DNA: TGTGCCAGCAGCCTCCGACAGGGACGGCGCGAAAAACTGTTTTTT.

The table lists this clonotype with a few counts. Its ends do not fully match the called genes, so a read error is possible. The J gene is TRBJ1-6, the V gene TRBV2; 10 nucleotides align to TRBD1. Germline lookup yields CDR1 SNHLY and CDR2 FYNNEI. This CDR3 has 18 amino acids. CDR3 sequence reads: CASGLGQGLGGYSSPLHF. The CDR3, as DNA: TGTGCCAGCGGGTTGGGACAGGGGCTGGGGGGATATAGTTCACCCCTCCACTTT.

The chain uses TRBV10-3 and TRBJ2-3, with 10 positions matching TRBD2. CDR3 size: 15 residues. Per germline, CDR1 ENHRY and CDR2 SYGVKD. V lost 10 bases to trimming and J lost 5 bases; unmatched junction nucleotides: 12. The CDR3 loop reads CATQAGGPLGDTQYF. The CDR3, as DNA: TGTGCCACCCAAGCGGGGGGGCCACTGGGAGATACGCAGTATTTT.

This clonotype was detected ten times or more. The genes are TRBV29-1 and TRBJ1-4, with 8 bases that match TRBD1. The J segment lost 11 bases and the V segment lost 4 bases, leaving 24 bases of the junction unmatched. Looked up from germline, CDR1 is SQVTM and CDR2 is ANQGSEA. There are 18 residues in the CDR3. The CDR3 sequence: CSVVSVGQGHPESRKLFF. The CDR3 DNA is TGCAGCGTTGTTTCGGTTGGACAGGGACACCCTGAATCGAGGAAACTGTTTTTT.

This clonotype has a handful of counts. This chain links TRBV4-1 with TRBJ1-5; 8 nucleotides align to TRBD1. CDR1 MGHRA and CDR2 YSYEKL come from the germline V gene. The ends lost 4 bases at V and 1 base at J; junction bases unmatched: 6. The CDR3 is 16 amino acids. For the CDR3, the DNA is TGCGCCAGCAGCCCTCAGGGGGCATGGAGCAATCAGCCCCAGCATTTT. As protein: CASSPQGAWSNQPQHF.

This clonotype was detected a few times. J is TRBJ2-5 and V is TRBV3-1; TRBD1 might be the D (6 bases). The CDR3 contains 16 residues. CDR1 and CDR2 from the germline V gene are LGHDT and YNNKEL (reference sequence). Trimming cost V 6 bases and J 0 bases, with 17 bases left between them. In DNA form, the CDR3 reads TGTGCCAGCAGTTCCCGGACAGCGCGGAACCAAGAGACCCAGTACTTC. This encodes CASSSRTARNQETQYF.

The chain couples TRBV28 to TRBJ1-4; 7 nucleotides agree with TRBD1. V gave up 6 bases and J gave up 5 bases; unmatched junction bases: 3. The CDR3 loop spans 13 amino acids. Germline CDR1 and CDR2: MDHEN and SYDVKM. This CDR3 is CASREQGNEKLFF. Here the CDR3 DNA reads TGTGCCAGCAGGGAACAGGGGAATGAAAAACTGTTTTTT.

This chain joins TRBV10-3 and TRBJ1-5, with 8 bases that match TRBD1. V shed 0 bases, J shed 11 bases, and the junction held 9 bases outside the gene matches. Germline V lookup: CDR1 ENHRY, CDR2 SYGVKD. This CDR3 is built from 15 residues. In DNA form, the CDR3 reads TGTGCCATCAGTGAGTCCGTGCAGGGGGCGAGGACCCAGCATTTT. Its protein is CAISESVQGARTQHF.

This clonotype has a count of ten or more. The DNA for the CDR3 is TGTGCCAGCAGCGAAAACGCGGAGACCCAGTACTTC. This encodes CASSENAETQYF. The rearrangement joins TRBV11-2 to TRBJ2-5, with D unclear. Germline CDR1 is SGHAT and CDR2 is FQNNGV. The CDR3 sequence is 12 residues long. Deletions cut 5 bases from V and 5 bases from J, with 9 bases between.

This clonotype was counted many times. The chain recombines TRBV2 with TRBJ1-1; D uncertain. Between the trimmed V and J ends, which lost 6 bases and 4 bases, there was a span of 12 bases. The CDR3 spans 13 residues. Germline values: CDR1 SNHLY, CDR2 FYNNEI. The CDR3 region has the DNA TGTGCCAGCAGCGTCGGAGCGGGCACTGAAGCTTTCTTT. It is translated as CASSVGAGTEAFF.

V gene TRBV10-2 combines with J gene TRBJ1-2; 11 bases match TRBD1. The V segment lost 2 bases and the J segment 3 bases; nucleotides outside the gene matches: 11. This CDR3 comprises 18 residues. Germline CDR1 WSHSY, CDR2 SAAADI. The DNA for the CDR3 is TGCGCCAGCAGTGAGCCGGCGTCGGGACAGGGGGGTGACTATGGCTACACCTTC. Residues: CASSEPASGQGGDYGYTF.

V gene TRBV3-1 combines with J gene TRBJ1-6; possibly TRBD1 for D (6 bases). V lost 1 base, J lost 10 bases, and 11 bases lay in between. CDR1 is LGHDT, CDR2 YNNKEL, per germline (reference sequence). The CDR3 sequence is 14 residues long. The CDR3 region has the DNA TGTGCCAGCAGCCAAGGGACAGTAGGGTCACCCCTCCACTTT. Amino acid sequence: CASSQGTVGSPLHF. Combining the CDR3 with reference TRBV3-1 and TRBJ1-6 gives the whole variable domain DTAVSQTPKYLVTQMGNDKSIKCEQNLGHDTMYWYKQDSKKFLKIMFSYNNKELIINETVPNRFSPKSPDKAHLNLHINSLELGDSAVYFCASSQGTVGSPLHFGNGTRLTVT.

This clonotype showed up many times. The chain couples TRBV4-1 to TRBJ1-1; D call uncertain. This CDR3 has 15 residues. Germline CDR1 and CDR2: MGHRA and YSYEKL. V lost 1 base, J lost 1 base, and 10 bases lay in between. Here the CDR3 DNA reads TGCGCCAGCAGCCAAGTCTTACACCAGAACACTGAAGCTTTCTTT. This gives the protein CASSQVLHQNTEAFF.

This clonotype was detected many times. The chain combines TRBV2 with TRBJ1-2; D is perhaps TRBD1 (5 bases). This CDR3 has 12 amino acids. From germline, CDR1 is SNHLY and CDR2 FYNNEI. Trimming shortened V by 6 bases and J by 8 bases, and 13 bases separated the two germline ends. For the CDR3, the DNA is TGTGCCAGCAGCGGTCAGGGCTCCGGCTACACCTTC. Translating it yields CASSGQGSGYTF.

This clonotype has ten or more counts. The rearrangement links TRBV10-3 to TRBJ2-5, with TRBD1 matching 10 bases. Trimming removed 2 bases from V and 5 bases from J; junction bases left unmatched: 2. The CDR3 totals 14 residues. The germline gives CDR1 ENHRY, CDR2 SYGVKD. The CDR3: CAISEPGQGETQYF. The DNA for the CDR3 is TGTGCCATCAGTGAGCCGGGACAGGGGGAGACCCAGTACTTC.

In its sample, this clonotype was seen many times. This chain uses TRBV7-9 with TRBJ1-4; no clear D gene. V was shortened by 4 bases and J by 0 bases, with 9 bases between the two germline ends. The CDR3 loop spans 15 amino acids. The V gene's germline CDR1 is SEHNR and CDR2 FQNEAQ (reference sequence). The CDR3 bases are TGTGCCAGCAGCTCCCGGGAGACAACTAATGAAAAACTGTTTTTT. This translates into CASSSRETTNEKLFF. Using reference TRBV7-9 and TRBJ1-4 for the parts outside the CDR3, the full variable domain is DTGVSQNPRHKITKRGQNVTFRCDPISEHNRLYWYRQTLGQGPEFLTYFQNEAQLEKSRLLSDRFSAERPKGSFSTLEIQRTEQGDSAMYLCASSSRETTNEKLFFGSGTQLSVL.

The genes are TRBV7-3 and TRBJ1-2; D is ambiguous. CDR3 length: 13 residues. V dropped 5 bases and J dropped 8 bases, with 15 bases sitting between them. CDR1 SGHTA and CDR2 FQGTGA come from the germline V gene. The CDR3 sequence is CASSQGRVEGYTF. The DNA for the CDR3 is TGTGCCAGCAGCCAAGGTCGGGTAGAGGGCTACACCTTC.

This clonotype was detected a few times. The genes are TRBV2 and TRBJ1-5; D perhaps matches TRBD1 (6 bases). Trimming pared 3 bases from V and 1 base from J, leaving 16 bases between. CDR1 is SNHLY and CDR2 is FYNNEI in the germline V gene. The CDR3 is 17 amino acids. CDR3 sequence: CASSDPKGGQSNQPQHF. CDR3 nucleotide sequence: TGTGCCAGCAGTGACCCCAAAGGGGGGCAAAGCAATCAGCCCCAGCATTTT.

This chain connects TRBV5-1 to TRBJ2-7, with 8 bases identical to TRBD1. CDR3 length equals 14 residues. The V segment lost 2 bases and the J segment 5 bases; nucleotides outside the gene matches: 6. Per germline, CDR1 SGHRS and CDR2 YFSETQ. CDR3 sequence reads: CASSLTETGDEQYF. The CDR3 DNA follows: TGCGCCAGCAGCTTAACAGAGACAGGGGACGAGCAGTACTTC.